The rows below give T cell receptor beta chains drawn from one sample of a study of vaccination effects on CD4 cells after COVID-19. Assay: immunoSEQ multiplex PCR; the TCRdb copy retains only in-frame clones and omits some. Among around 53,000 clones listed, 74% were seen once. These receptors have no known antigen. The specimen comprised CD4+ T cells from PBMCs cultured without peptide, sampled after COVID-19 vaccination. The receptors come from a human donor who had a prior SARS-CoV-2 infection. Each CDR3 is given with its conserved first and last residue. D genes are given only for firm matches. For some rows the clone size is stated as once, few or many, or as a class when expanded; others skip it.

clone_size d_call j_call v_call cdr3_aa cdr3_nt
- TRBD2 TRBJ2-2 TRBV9 CASSSLAGEHTGELFF TGTGCCAGCAGCTCACTAGCGGGGGAACATACCGGGGAGCTGTTTTTT
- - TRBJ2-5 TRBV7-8 CASSLGIRGTQETQYF TGTGCCAGCAGCTTAGGTATACGGGGGACCCAAGAGACCCAGTACTTC
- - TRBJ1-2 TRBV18 CASSPLGGLDGYTF TGTGCCAGCTCACCACTCGGAGGTCTGGATGGCTACACCTTC
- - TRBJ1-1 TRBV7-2 CASSFRHSTNTEAFF TGTGCCAGCAGCTTTAGGCACAGCACGAACACTGAAGCTTTCTTT
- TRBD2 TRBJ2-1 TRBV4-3 CASSRETSGSSYNEQFF TGCGCCAGCAGCCGCGAGACTAGCGGGAGTTCCTACAATGAGCAGTTCTTC
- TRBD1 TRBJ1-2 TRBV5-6 CASSAQGRGGYTF TGTGCCAGCAGCGCACAGGGGCGCGGTGGCTACACCTTC
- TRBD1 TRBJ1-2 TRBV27 CASSLGGQPYGYTF TGTGCCAGCAGTTTAGGGGGACAGCCTTATGGCTACACCTTC
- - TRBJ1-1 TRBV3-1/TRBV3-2 CASSQEGGNTEAFF TGTGCCAGCAGCCAAGAAGGAGGTAACACTGAAGCTTTCTTT
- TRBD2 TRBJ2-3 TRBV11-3 CASSPGGRGGRDTQYF TGTGCCAGCAGCCCGGGGGGGCGGGGGGGCCGTGATACGCAGTATTTT
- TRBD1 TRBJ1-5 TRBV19 CASQNDRVGNQPQHF TGTGCCAGTCAGAATGACAGGGTGGGGAATCAGCCCCAGCATTTT
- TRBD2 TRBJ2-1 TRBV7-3 CASSLLGGYNEQFF TGTGCCAGCAGCCTCCTGGGGGGGTACAATGAGCAGTTCTTC
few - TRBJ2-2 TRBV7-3 CASSRGYPGELFF TGTGCCAGCAGCCGAGGGTATCCCGGGGAGCTGTTTTTT
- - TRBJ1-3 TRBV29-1 CSVGGSSGNTIYF TGCAGCGTTGGGGGGAGCTCTGGAAACACCATATATTTT
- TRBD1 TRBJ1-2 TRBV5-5 CASSLQGQGYGYTF TGTGCCAGCAGCTTACAGGGACAGGGCTATGGCTACACCTTC
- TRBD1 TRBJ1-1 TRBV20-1 CSAQDRAEAFF TGCAGTGCCCAGGACAGGGCTGAAGCTTTCTTT
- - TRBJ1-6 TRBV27 CASSLGGNSPLHF TGTGCCAGCAGTTTAGGGGGAAATTCACCCCTCCACTTT
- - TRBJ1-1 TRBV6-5 CASSYLGTDTEAFF TGTGCCAGCAGTTACTTGGGGACGGACACTGAAGCTTTCTTT
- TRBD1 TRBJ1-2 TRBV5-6 CASSRDRGNYGYTF TGTGCCAGCAGCCGGGACAGGGGCAACTATGGCTACACCTTC
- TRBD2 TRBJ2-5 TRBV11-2 CASSLIARGGQYF TGTGCCAGCAGCTTAATTGCCCGGGGGGGCCAGTACTTC
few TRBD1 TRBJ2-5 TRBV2 CASNRGREGQETQYF TGTGCCAGCAACAGGGGGCGCGAGGGCCAAGAGACCCAGTACTTC
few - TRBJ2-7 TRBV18 CASSIVRDRSPYEQYF TGTGCCAGCTCAATCGTTCGGGACCGTTCACCCTACGAGCAGTACTTC
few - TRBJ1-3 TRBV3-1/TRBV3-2 CASSQAGSGNTIYF TGTGCCAGCAGCCAGGCAGGGTCTGGAAACACCATATATTTT
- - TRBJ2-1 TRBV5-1 CASSHGLNNEQFF TGCGCCAGCAGCCACGGACTAAACAATGAGCAGTTCTTC
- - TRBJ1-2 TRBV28 CASGPPGYGYGYTF TGTGCCAGCGGACCCCCGGGCTATGGGTATGGCTACACCTTC
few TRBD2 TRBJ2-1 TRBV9 CASSPRTSGMFNEQFF TGTGCCAGCAGCCCCCGGACTAGCGGGATGTTTAATGAGCAGTTCTTC
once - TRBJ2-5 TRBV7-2 CASSSRTGGQETQYF TGTGCCAGCAGCTCACGGACGGGCGGCCAAGAGACCCAGTACTTC
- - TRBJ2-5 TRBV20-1 CSARSLETQYF TGCAGTGCTAGATCCCTAGAGACCCAGTACTTC
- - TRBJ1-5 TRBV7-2 CASSLGWGSNQPQHF TGTGCCAGCAGCTTAGGATGGGGCAGCAATCAGCCCCAGCATTTT
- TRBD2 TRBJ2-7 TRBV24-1 CATSEGGDSSTWGQQYF TGTGCCACCAGTGAGGGGGGGGATTCATCAACTTGGGGACAGCAGTACTTC
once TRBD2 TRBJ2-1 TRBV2 CASSKDERGTRHNEQFF TGTGCCAGCAGTAAAGACGAAAGAGGGACTAGACACAATGAGCAGTTCTTC
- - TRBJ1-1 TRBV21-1 CASSNVGPLTEAFF TGTGCCAGCAGCAACGTCGGGCCGCTCACTGAAGCTTTCTTT
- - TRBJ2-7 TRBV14 CASSQDRSYEQYF TGTGCCAGCAGCCAAGATAGGTCCTACGAGCAGTACTTC
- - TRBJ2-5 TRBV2 CASSEYGGGETQYF TGTGCCAGCAGTGAATATGGGGGTGGAGAGACCCAGTACTTC
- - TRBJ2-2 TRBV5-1 CASSLAAGTLSGGELFF TGCGCCAGCAGCTTGGCCGCCGGGACTCTGTCTGGTGGGGAGCTGTTTTTT
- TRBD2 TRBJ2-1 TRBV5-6 CASSLLRTSVYNEQFF TGTGCCAGCAGCTTGCTTCGGACTAGCGTATACAATGAGCAGTTCTTC
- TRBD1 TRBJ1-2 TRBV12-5 CASGLQDRVSARGYTF TGTGCTAGTGGTTTGCAAGACAGGGTCTCGGCGAGGGGCTACACCTTC
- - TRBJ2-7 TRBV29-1 CSVAPRRGLAYEQYF TGCAGCGTTGCCCCCAGGAGAGGGTTGGCTTACGAGCAGTACTTC
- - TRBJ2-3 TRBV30 CAWMAAGFHTDTQYF TGTGCCTGGATGGCCGCGGGATTCCACACGGATACGCAGTATTTT
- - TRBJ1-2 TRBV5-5 CASSWTGATDGYTF TGTGCCAGCAGCTGGACCGGGGCGACGGATGGCTACACCTTC
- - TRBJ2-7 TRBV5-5 CASSFSTGTNSYEQYF TGTGCCAGCAGCTTCTCAACCGGGACAAATTCCTACGAGCAGTACTTC
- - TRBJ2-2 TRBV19 CASSIVPNTGELFF TGTGCCAGTAGTATTGTTCCGAACACCGGGGAGCTGTTTTTT